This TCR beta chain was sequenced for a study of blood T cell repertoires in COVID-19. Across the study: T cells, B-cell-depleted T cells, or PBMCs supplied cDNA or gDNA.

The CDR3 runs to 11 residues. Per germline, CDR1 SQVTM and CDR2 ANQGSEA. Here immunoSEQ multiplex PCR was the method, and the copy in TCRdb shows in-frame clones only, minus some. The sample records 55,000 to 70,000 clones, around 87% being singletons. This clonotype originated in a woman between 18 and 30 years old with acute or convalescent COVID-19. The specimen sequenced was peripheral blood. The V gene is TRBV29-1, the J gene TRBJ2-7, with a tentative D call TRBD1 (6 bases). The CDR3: CSAGEYYEQYF. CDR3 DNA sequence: TGCAGTGCAGGGGAGTACTACGAGCAGTACTTC.